The 32 T cell receptor beta chains presented below share a single source sample, sequenced in a study of T cells after posttransplantation cyclophosphamide. Using immunoSEQ multiplex PCR, the repertoire was profiled, and TCRdb retains in-frame clones only, with some absent. The sample shows over 15,000 clones, less than 85% of them seen only once. Control samples came 1 year after myeloablative marrow transplants with methotrexate plus calcineurin inhibitor. The sequenced sample was PBMCs, obtained after allogeneic stem cell transplant with calcineurin inhibitor and methotrexate. These TCRs come from a female patient under 30 who received an allogeneic stem cell transplant from an unrelated donor, was CMV-positive, and had acute and chronic GVHD. The T cells may come from the graft donor.

This chain joins TRBV5-1 and TRBJ1-2; 8 nucleotides line up with TRBD1. Germline V gene data show CDR1 as SGHRS and CDR2 as YFSETQ. Trimming at V came to 4 bases and at J to 4 bases, leaving 3 bases not matched to a gene. CDR3 length: 13 residues. The CDR3, as DNA: TGCGCCAGCAGCGAGGACAGGGCCTATGGCTACACCTTC. Translation: CASSEDRAYGYTF.

The V and J genes are TRBV12-5 and TRBJ2-7; perhaps TRBD2 as D (7 bases). The CDR3 is made up of 14 amino acids. Germline V gene data show CDR1 as LGHNT and CDR2 as FRNRAP. V gave up 6 bases and J gave up 7 bases, with 19 bases separating them. Here the CDR3 reads CASGQRGGKMEQYF. DNA of the CDR3: TGTGCTAGTGGCCAAAGGGGGGGAAAGATGGAGCAGTACTTC.

The rearrangement uses TRBV2 and TRBJ2-6; D gene unclear. Germline V gene data show CDR1 as SNHLY and CDR2 as FYNNEI. V lost 6 bases, J lost 4 bases, and 4 bases lay in between. The CDR3 is made up of 12 amino acids. The CDR3 spells CASRGGANVLTF. Here the CDR3 DNA reads TGTGCCAGCAGGGGCGGGGCCAACGTCCTGACTTTC. Drawing the rest from reference TRBV2 and TRBJ2-6, the complete variable domain is EPEVTQTPSHQVTQMGQEVILRCVPISNHLYFYWYRQILGQKVEFLVSFYNNEISEKSEIFDDQFSVERPDGSNFTLKIRSTKLEDSAMYFCASRGGANVLTFGAGSRLTVL.

The CDR3 nucleotides are TGTGCCAGCAGCTTAGTGGGACTAGCACAGAGGGAGCAGTACTTC. Residues: CASSLVGLAQREQYF. The chain is built from TRBV7-9 and TRBJ2-7, with 9 bases lining up with TRBD2. Germline V lookup: CDR1 SEHNR, CDR2 FQNEAQ (reference sequence). The trim removed 1 base at V and 7 bases at J, leaving 8 bases unmatched. The CDR3 has 15 residues.

The chain links TRBV28 to TRBJ2-1; possibly TRBD2 for D (5 bases). Trimming stripped 5 bases from V and 16 bases from J, with 21 bases between. CDR3 size: 13 residues. CDR1 MDHEN and CDR2 SYDVKM come from the germline V gene. CDR3 coding DNA: TGTGCCAGCAGTCTCTCCGGGAAGTACACGCTCTTCTTC. Its translation: CASSLSGKYTLFF.

This clone has just a few counts. V is TRBV19 and J is TRBJ1-4; 7 nucleotides line up with TRBD1. The germline gives CDR1 LNHDA, CDR2 SQIVND (reference sequence). With 5 bases clipped from V and 5 bases from J, the junction kept 11 bases outside the gene matches. The CDR3 has 16 amino acids. The CDR3 region has the DNA TGTGCCAGTAGTCTGGGGACCGGGACAGCGAATGAAAAACTGTTTTTT. This codes for CASSLGTGTANEKLFF.

The chain joins TRBV19 to TRBJ1-1, with TRBD1 as a possible D gene (6 bases). Trimming removed 10 bases from V and 3 bases from J, with 18 bases in between. This CDR3 region has 14 residues. Germline CDR1 and CDR2: LNHDA and SQIVND (reference sequence). CDR3 DNA: TGTGCCACCCAGAACAGGGCGCGAGACACTGAAGCTTTCTTT. It encodes CATQNRARDTEAFF.

This clone was detected a few times. V and J are TRBV19 and TRBJ2-7, with 9 nucleotides matching TRBD2. Germline CDR1 is LNHDA and CDR2 is SQIVND (reference sequence). CDR3 length: 15 residues. V trimming: 3 bases; J trimming: 1 base; junction bases outside the gene matches: 4. The CDR3 DNA reads TGTGCCAGTAGTATGGTGCTAGCGGGGTCCTACGAGCAGTACTTC. It translates to CASSMVLAGSYEQYF.

This clone showed up just once. The V call is TRBV13, the J call TRBJ2-7; D call uncertain. Trimming removed 5 bases from V and 3 bases from J, with 8 bases in between. Germline-derived CDR1 and CDR2 are PRHDT and FYEKMQ (reference sequence). The CDR3 spans 12 residues. This CDR3 reads CASSETGYEQYF. The CDR3, as DNA: TGTGCCAGCAGCGAGACGGGCTACGAGCAGTACTTC.

This chain joins TRBV7-9 and TRBJ1-2; 7 bases fit TRBD1. Trimming at V came to 3 bases and at J to 6 bases, leaving 1 base not matched to a gene. Germline-derived CDR1 and CDR2 are SEHNR and FQNEAQ (reference sequence). The CDR3 has 12 amino acids. In DNA, the CDR3 is TGTGCCAGCAGCTTCACAGGGGATGGCTACACCTTC. Protein: CASSFTGDGYTF.

The chain has TRBV21-1 and TRBJ1-3; the table's D call, TRBD1, was not checked against the DNA. TRBV21-1 constitutes a pseudogene. The CDR3 totals 19 residues. The CDR3 spells CASSKSGLLAGASGNTIYF. The CDR3 bases are TGTGCCAGCAGCAAATCTGGTCTCTTGGCAGGGGCCTCTGGAAACACCATATATTTT.

This chain joins TRBV30 and TRBJ1-2; no clear D. The CDR3 has 13 amino acids. The germline V and J ends were trimmed by 0 bases and 1 base, with 6 bases remaining between them. CDR1 GTSNPN and CDR2 SVGIG come from the germline V gene (reference sequence). The CDR3 region is CAWSVSHNYGYTF. In DNA, the CDR3 is TGTGCCTGGAGTGTTTCCCATAACTATGGCTACACCTTC.

The chain recombines TRBV5-4 with TRBJ1-1, with D possibly TRBD1 on 5 matching bases. Trimming pared 1 base from V and 1 base from J, leaving 11 bases between. Germline CDR1 reads SGHNT; CDR2 reads YYREEE (reference sequence). This CDR3 is built from 15 residues. CDR3 loop: CASSLRQGKNTEAFF. CDR3 DNA: TGTGCCAGCAGCTTGCGTCAGGGCAAGAACACTGAAGCTTTCTTT.

The chain employs TRBV7-2 and TRBJ2-5; tentative D call: TRBD1 (5 bases). The CDR3 runs 13 residues. Looked up from germline, CDR1 is SGHTA and CDR2 is FQGNSA. V was trimmed by 1 base and J by 4 bases, leaving 7 bases between them. In DNA form, the CDR3 reads TGTGCCAGCAGCTTAGGGGGCTTAGAGACCCAGTACTTC. It codes for CASSLGGLETQYF.

The rearrangement uses TRBV28 and TRBJ2-7, with TRBD2 matching 8 bases. The CDR3 sequence is 16 residues long. The germline V gene has CDR1 MDHEN and CDR2 SYDVKM. The V gene end was trimmed by 8 bases and the J gene end by 5 bases; junction bases not matched to a gene: 17. The CDR3 region has the DNA TGTGCCAGCCGCGAACACGGACTAGCCCCTTGGGACGAGCAGTACTTC. It codes for CASREHGLAPWDEQYF.

This chain joins TRBV7-8 and TRBJ2-5, with 7 nucleotides matching TRBD2. Unmatched junction bases numbered 5, after V lost 5 bases and J lost 2 bases. The length of the CDR3 is 14 residues. Germline assignment: CDR1 SGHVS and CDR2 FQNEAQ. The CDR3 is CASSPRDYQETQYF. In nucleotides, the CDR3 is TGTGCCAGCAGCCCCCGGGACTATCAAGAGACCCAGTACTTC.

The genes are TRBV5-4 and TRBJ1-2; a weak D match, TRBD1 (5 bases). Germline V gene sequence: CDR1 SGHNT, CDR2 YYREEE (reference sequence). This CDR3 comprises 14 residues. V lost 0 bases, J lost 4 bases, and 10 bases lay in between. The CDR3, as DNA: TGTGCCAGCAGCTTGGGGGGGGTCGGCTATGGCTACACCTTC. Translation gives CASSLGGVGYGYTF.

The genes are TRBV5-1 and TRBJ2-7, with 8 bases aligning to TRBD1. V lost 0 bases and J lost 2; bases outside the gene matches: 7. The CDR3 sequence is 16 residues long. Germline V gene lookup returns CDR1 SGHRS and CDR2 YFSETQ. The CDR3 nucleotides read TGCGCCAGCAGCTTGGCGAGCAGGGGGCGAACCTACGAGCAGTACTTC. Protein: CASSLASRGRTYEQYF.

This clone was counted once. This chain uses TRBV7-9 with TRBJ1-1, with D possibly TRBD1 on 5 matching bases. The CDR3 is 13 residues long. V was pared by 4 bases and J by 4 bases, with 10 bases between. The germline gives CDR1 SEHNR, CDR2 FQNEAQ (reference sequence). CDR3 sequence (DNA): TGTGCCAGCAGCTATCAGGGAGGCACTGAAGCTTTCTTT. This encodes CASSYQGGTEAFF.

The rearrangement joins TRBV28 to TRBJ2-3; a weak D match, TRBD2 (5 bases). The length of the CDR3 is 15 residues. Germline-derived CDR1 and CDR2 are MDHEN and SYDVKM. V was trimmed by 4 bases and J by 4 bases, leaving 15 bases between them. The CDR3 DNA follows: TGTGCCAGCAGTTCCCTAGACGGGATCTCAGATACGCAGTATTTT. Translation gives CASSSLDGISDTQYF.

The genes are TRBV6-5 and TRBJ1-2; D is possibly TRBD1 (5 bases). Germline-derived CDR1 and CDR2 are MNHEY and SVGAGI. The CDR3 is 15 amino acids. V gave up 6 bases and J gave up 4 bases, with 18 bases separating them. CDR3 protein: CASSQTVQGSYGYTF. In DNA, the CDR3 is TGTGCCAGCAGCCAAACGGTCCAGGGAAGCTATGGCTACACCTTC.

The chain carries TRBV28 and TRBJ2-7; a weak D match, TRBD2 (6 bases). V was pared by 6 bases and J by 6 bases, with 12 bases between. Germline assignment: CDR1 MDHEN and CDR2 SYDVKM. The length of the CDR3 is 12 residues. CDR3 amino acids: CASRGGLFEQYF. In DNA, the CDR3 is TGTGCCAGCAGGGGGGGACTTTTCGAGCAGTACTTC.

The chain has TRBV4-1 and TRBJ2-1, with a possible D match to TRBD2 (5 bases). Trimming removed 6 bases from V and 2 bases from J, with 14 bases in between. Germline CDR1 MGHRA, CDR2 YSYEKL. The CDR3 loop spans 15 amino acids. CDR3 nucleotide sequence: TGCGCCAGCAGAAAAAGGGCGGGTACCTACAATGAGCAGTTCTTC. It yields the protein CASRKRAGTYNEQFF.

The chain uses TRBV2 and TRBJ2-7; perhaps TRBD1 as D (6 bases). The length of the CDR3 is 12 residues. Trimming took 6 bases from V and 4 from J, leaving 10 bases between them. Germline CDR1 reads SNHLY; CDR2 reads FYNNEI. For the CDR3, the DNA is TGTGCCAGCAGGGACAGACTATACGAGCAGTACTTC. This gives the protein CASRDRLYEQYF.

The J gene is TRBJ2-7, the V gene TRBV2; the match to TRBD1 covers 7 bases. The CDR3 extends over 14 amino acids. Trimming removed 6 bases from V and 0 bases from J; junction bases left unmatched: 5. The V gene's germline CDR1 is SNHLY and CDR2 FYNNEI. The DNA of the CDR3 is TGTGCCAGCAGCCCGGGACAGCTCTCCTACGAGCAGTACTTC. Translating gives CASSPGQLSYEQYF.

The J gene is TRBJ2-5, the V gene TRBV7-9, with unresolved D. Trimming cost V 7 bases and J 4 bases, with 13 bases left between them. The CDR3 covers 13 residues. Germline V gene lookup returns CDR1 SEHNR and CDR2 FQNEAQ (reference sequence). This chain's CDR3 is CASTISPLETQYF. The CDR3 DNA follows: TGTGCCAGCACCATCTCCCCACTAGAGACCCAGTACTTC.

The chain couples TRBV11-3 to TRBJ2-1; TRBD2 matches at 7 bases. The junction had 13 bases not matched to a gene; V was cut back by 0 bases and J by 5 bases. Germline V gene data show CDR1 as SGHNT and CDR2 as YENEEA. The CDR3 loop spans 18 amino acids. DNA for the CDR3: TGTGCCAGCAGCTTAGAAGGGCCGCTAGCGGAGGGAGACAATGAGCAGTTCTTC. Translated: CASSLEGPLAEGDNEQFF.

The chain combines TRBV7-9 with TRBJ2-7; D might be TRBD2 (6 bases). The CDR3 extends over 15 amino acids. Trimming left V 5 bases short and J 0 bases short, with 14 bases between. CDR1 is SEHNR and CDR2 is FQNEAQ in the germline V gene (reference sequence). CDR3 in amino acids: CASSHLSGRSYEQYF. The DNA for the CDR3 is TGTGCCAGCAGCCACCTGAGCGGGCGCTCCTACGAGCAGTACTTC.

The V gene is TRBV18, the J gene TRBJ2-2, with TRBD1 identical over 7 bases. Losses at the gene ends were 6 bases for V and 7 bases for J; bases not matched to a gene: 11. The CDR3 consists of 15 residues. Germline V gene data show CDR1 as KGHSH and CDR2 as LQKENI. CDR3 residues: CASSLTDRQIGELFF. CDR3 sequence (DNA): TGTGCCAGCTCCCTGACGGACAGGCAGATCGGGGAGCTGTTTTTT. Combining the CDR3 with reference TRBV18 and TRBJ2-2 gives the whole variable domain NAGVMQNPRHLVRRRGQEARLRCSPMKGHSHVYWYRQLPEEGLKFMVYLQKENIIDESGMPKERFSAEFPKEGPSILRIQQVVRGDSAAYFCASSLTDRQIGELFFGEGSRLTVL.

The CDR3 DNA is TGTGCCAGCAGCCAAGCAGGGTTCCACGAGCAGTACTTC. Its translation is CASSQAGFHEQYF. The V and J genes are TRBV4-2 and TRBJ2-7; possibly TRBD1 for D (5 bases). The CDR3 covers 13 residues. Looked up from germline, CDR1 is LGHNA and CDR2 is YNFKEQ. V gave up 1 base and J gave up 5 bases, with 9 bases separating them.

The chain is built from TRBV4-1 and TRBJ1-2; a weak D match, TRBD1 (5 bases). This CDR3 has 18 residues. The V and J ends lost 0 bases and 4 bases respectively, with 21 bases between them. Germline values: CDR1 MGHRA, CDR2 YSYEKL. The CDR3 protein is CASSQEPPLVEGVYGYTF. The CDR3 bases are TGCGCCAGCAGCCAAGAACCCCCCTTAGTAGAAGGGGTCTATGGCTACACCTTC.

The chain is built from TRBV27 and TRBJ2-2; TRBD2 matches 7 bases. CDR1 is MNHEY and CDR2 is SMNVEV in the germline V gene (reference sequence). The CDR3 length is 17 residues. The V segment lost 0 bases and the J segment 4 bases; nucleotides outside the gene matches: 8. CDR3 sequence reads: CASSLSGPGGSTGELFF. CDR3 DNA sequence: TGTGCCAGCAGTTTATCGGGGCCGGGAGGTAGCACCGGGGAGCTGTTTTTT.